The rows below give T cell receptor beta chains drawn from one sample of a study of blood T cell repertoires in COVID-19. Here immunoSEQ multiplex PCR was the method, and the copy in TCRdb shows in-frame clones only, minus some. The data hold around 190,000 clones, with about 88% observed a single time. Sequencing was done on a sample of peripheral blood. Every receptor here comes from a man between 18 and 29 years old who had recovered from COVID-19. Each CDR3 is given with its conserved first and last residue. The D gene is left open where the match is weak. Some rows mark clone size as missing; the rest say once, few, many or name a class of expanded clone.

j_call clone_size v_call d_call cdr3_aa cdr3_nt
TRBJ2-7 once TRBV2 TRBD1 CASREQGQVGKVEQYF TGTGCCAGCAGAGAACAGGGACAGGTCGGGAAGGTCGAGCAGTACTTC
TRBJ2-7 once TRBV5-4 NA CASSQGTTYEQYF TGTGCCAGCAGCCAAGGGACAACCTACGAGCAGTACTTC
TRBJ2-1 NA TRBV19 TRBD2 CASSMPRASGRYNEQFF TGTGCCAGTAGTATGCCGAGGGCTAGCGGGCGGTACAATGAGCAGTTCTTC
TRBJ1-1 once TRBV12-3/TRBV12-4 NA CASSLGRKIEAFF TGTGCCAGCAGTTTAGGCAGGAAAATTGAAGCTTTCTTT
TRBJ1-5 NA TRBV19 NA CASSGDGTGGSQPQHF TGTGCCAGTAGTGGAGACGGGACGGGAGGCAGTCAGCCCCAGCATTTT
TRBJ2-3 NA TRBV7-9 NA CASSPVRASTDTQYF TGTGCCAGCAGCCCTGTGAGGGCTAGCACAGATACGCAGTATTTT
TRBJ2-5 NA TRBV13 NA CASSPGGSEYQETQYF TGTGCCAGCAGCCCCGGGGGTAGCGAGTACCAAGAGACCCAGTACTTC
TRBJ2-1 NA TRBV7-9 NA CASSLVRQGRGEQFF TGTGCCAGCAGCTTAGTGAGGCAGGGCAGGGGTGAGCAGTTCTTC
TRBJ2-3 NA TRBV7-2 NA CASSSPQITDTQYF TGTGCCAGCAGCTCCCCGCAGATCACAGATACGCAGTATTTT
TRBJ1-5 many TRBV28 NA CASSFPRGQPQHF TGTGCCAGCAGTTTTCCGCGAGGGCAGCCCCAGCATTTT
TRBJ2-5 NA TRBV2 TRBD2 CASRPGGSGRGETQYF TGTGCCAGCAGGCCAGGGGGTAGCGGGAGAGGGGAGACCCAGTACTTC
TRBJ2-2 few TRBV29-1 NA CSTLSTGELFF TGCAGCACCCTGAGCACCGGGGAGCTGTTTTTT
TRBJ1-1 NA TRBV7-8 TRBD1 CASSSDRGWGTEAFF TGTGCCAGCAGCTCGGACAGGGGATGGGGCACTGAAGCTTTCTTT
TRBJ1-1 NA TRBV5-8 NA CASSSGHLNTEAFF TGTGCCAGCAGCTCGGGACATTTGAACACTGAAGCTTTCTTT
TRBJ2-4 NA TRBV25-1 NA CASSGTQRELAKNIQYF TGTGCCAGCAGTGGGACACAGAGAGAACTAGCCAAAAACATTCAGTACTTC